Below, 11 T cell receptor beta chains from the same sample are listed, as sequenced in a study of molecular identifiers for immune sequencing clone quantification listed by TCRdb under 2018. Library generation was performed with PCR. The reads were generated on an Illumina HiSeq 4000. The public reads were reanalyzed by TCRdb: fastp trimming at Q25, MiXCR alignment, in-frame beta chains only. Rows are combined by CDR3 protein, so each entry shows the most common genes and DNA. The sample profile shows some 650,000 distinct CDR3 sequences; around 20% of them were found once. Roughly 0.9% of the sample is in the top ten clones. The sequenced sample was naive CD8+ T cells from blood, with Jurkat cell RNA spiked in. Reading the label with the study, this specimen's cell subset or site is: FACS-sorted CD8+CD4-CCR7+CD45RA+ naive T cells. The receptors here all came from a human donor in good health. Some libraries in this study had Jurkat cell RNA spiked in.

Turning to this clonotype: A junction end diverges from the germline sequence, so it may reflect a read error. The chain has TRBV10-3 and TRBJ1-5; D not certain. Germline CDR1 reads ENHRY; CDR2 reads SYGVKD. The CDR3 is 16 amino acids. As DNA, the CDR3 is TGTGCCATCAGTGAGTCGTGGGGTAATGGCAATCGGCCCCAGCATTTT. It yields the protein CAISESWGNGNRPQHF.

The chain links TRBV15 to TRBJ2-7; 9 bases align to TRBD1. Germline lookup yields CDR1 LNHNV and CDR2 YYDKDF (reference sequence). The CDR3 consists of 15 residues. Trimming at V came to 2 bases and at J to 4 bases, leaving 6 bases not matched to a gene. The CDR3 is CATSRPRGQGYEQYF. CDR3 coding DNA: TGTGCCACCAGCAGACCCCGGGGACAGGGTTACGAGCAGTACTTC.

This clonotype was seen more than once but under ten times. The rearrangement links TRBV9 to TRBJ2-1; D is perhaps TRBD2 (7 bases). In germline, CDR1 is SGDLS, CDR2 YYNGEE. The CDR3 contains 16 residues. Trimming cost V 0 bases and J 7 bases, with 17 bases left between them. The CDR3 bases are TGTGCCAGCAGCGTAGAGGGGGGGGGAGAGGCTAATGAGCAGTTCTTC. Protein product: CASSVEGGGEANEQFF.

The V gene is TRBV5-4, the J gene TRBJ1-2, with D possibly TRBD1 on 5 matching bases. V was clipped by 2 bases and J by 2 bases, with 16 bases between them. This CDR3 contains 16 residues. Germline V gives CDR1 SGHNT, CDR2 YYREEE (reference sequence). The CDR3 sequence is CASSFRGGTRNYGYTF. The CDR3 DNA sequence: TGTGCCAGCAGCTTTCGGGGAGGGACGCGAAACTATGGCTACACCTTC.

In regard to this clonotype: This sequence may be a read error, since a much larger clone differs from it by one base. The chain is built from TRBV9 and TRBJ2-7, with D hard to call. CDR1 and CDR2 (germline): SGDLS, YYNGEE. CDR3 size: 14 residues. The CDR3 sequence is CAGSPMGASYEQYF. In nucleotides, the CDR3 is TGTGCCGGCAGCCCGATGGGTGCCTCCTACGAGCAGTACTTC. Full variable domain (missing parts from reference TRBV9 and TRBJ2-7): DSGVTQTPKHLITATGQRVTLRCSPRSGDLSVYWYQQSLDQGLQFLIQYYNGEERAKGNILERFSAQQFPDLHSELNLSSLELGDSALYFCAGSPMGASYEQYFGPGTRLTVT.

This clonotype was detected ten times or more. The rearrangement links TRBV7-9 to TRBJ1-3, with 7 nucleotides matching TRBD1. CDR1 is SEHNR and CDR2 is FQNEAQ in the germline V gene (reference sequence). After removal of 6 bases from V and 6 bases from J, the junction contained 8 bases not matched to a gene. This CDR3 is 14 amino acids long. The CDR3 DNA is TGTGCCAGCAGTAAGAAGGGGGCTGAAAACACCATATATTTT. Its translation is CASSKKGAENTIYF. The complete variable domain, with remaining parts taken from reference TRBV7-9 and TRBJ1-3, reads DTGVSQNPRHKITKRGQNVTFRCDPISEHNRLYWYRQTLGQGPEFLTYFQNEAQLEKSRLLSDRFSAERPKGSFSTLEIQRTEQGDSAMYLCASSKKGAENTIYFGEGSWLTVV.

As to this clonotype: Just one base apart from a much larger clone, this may be a read error. The chain combines TRBV30 with TRBJ2-5, with 10 bases identical to TRBD1. The CDR3 contains 14 residues. Germline values: CDR1 GTSNPN, CDR2 SVGIG (reference sequence). Written as DNA, the CDR3 is TGTGCCTGGAGTACCGGGACAGGGGAAGAGACCCAGCACTTC. Encoded protein: CAWSTGTGEETQHF.

V gene TRBV7-9 combines with J gene TRBJ2-2, with TRBD2 matching 13 bases. Per germline, CDR1 SEHNR and CDR2 FQNEAQ (reference sequence). J gave up 6 bases and V 4 bases, and 5 bases lay outside the gene matches. The CDR3 consists of 16 residues. CDR3 protein: CASSSTSGGAPGELFF. The DNA of the CDR3 is TGTGCCAGCAGCTCAACTAGCGGGGGGGCACCCGGGGAGCTGTTTTTT.

Many counts were recorded for this clonotype. The rearrangement joins TRBV5-4 to TRBJ2-1; the match to TRBD2 covers 10 bases. This CDR3 is built from 18 residues. The germline gives CDR1 SGHNT, CDR2 YYREEE (reference sequence). The junction had 18 bases not matched to a gene; V was cut back by 4 bases and J by 8 bases. CDR3 bases: TGTGCCAGCAGCACTGGGGGGATAGCGGGGGGCCCTCGGGATGAGCAGTTCTTC. Translation: CASSTGGIAGGPRDEQFF.

For this clonotype: Compared with germline, one end of the junction differs, possibly owing to a read error. The V call is TRBV6-6, the J call TRBJ2-1; possible D gene TRBD2, 6 bases. The CDR3 is 16 residues long. CDR1 is MNHNY and CDR2 is SVGAGI in the germline V gene (reference sequence). The CDR3: CASSPSGGDSCNEQFF. CDR3 coding DNA: TGTGCCAGCAGTCCTTCCGGGGGTGACTCCTGCAATGAGCAGTTCTTC.

In its sample, this clonotype was seen a few times. This chain links TRBV6-2 or TRBV6-3 with TRBJ2-1; D gene uncertain. V was shortened by 6 bases and J by 0 bases, with 15 bases between the two germline ends. The CDR3 is 16 residues long. CDR1 is MNHEY, CDR2 SVGEGT, per germline. The CDR3 coding sequence is TGTGCCAGCAGCTCCGCTCCTCTCTACTCCTACAATGAGCAGTTCTTC. It translates to CASSSAPLYSYNEQFF.